Listed below are T cell receptor beta chains from one sample, sequenced in a study of blood T cell repertoires in COVID-19. Profiling relied on immunoSEQ multiplex PCR, and the TCRdb table lists in-frame clones only, not all of them. The table records under 150,000 clones, 85% to 90% of them present only once. Sample: peripheral blood. These receptors all stem from a woman aged 60-70 years with COVID-19, enrolled during active disease. Each CDR3 is given with its conserved first and last residue. Fields, in order: clone size, J gene, D gene, V gene, CDR3 protein, CDR3 DNA. D genes are given only for firm matches. Not every row has a clone size; where given, it reads once, few, many or a size class.

.,TRBJ1-6,TRBD1,TRBV2,CASRRQGNSPLHF,TGTGCCAGCAGGCGACAGGGGAATTCACCCCTCCACTTT
.,TRBJ1-2,TRBD1,TRBV27,CASTSLGQGYFYGYTF,TGTGCCAGCACGAGCCTTGGACAGGGCTATTTCTATGGCTACACCTTC
few,TRBJ2-1,TRBD1,TRBV5-1,CASSPTPGQGGEQFF,TGCGCCAGCAGCCCGACCCCAGGACAGGGAGGTGAGCAGTTCTTC
.,TRBJ2-7,.,TRBV30,CAWDHRVSSEQYF,TGTGCCTGGGACCACAGGGTTAGTAGCGAGCAGTACTTC
once,TRBJ2-2,TRBD2,TRBV5-4,CASSLSGGGELFF,TGTGCCAGCAGCTTGAGCGGGGGCGGGGAGCTGTTTTTT
.,TRBJ2-7,TRBD2,TRBV29-1,CSVSSSGGSYEQYF,TGCAGCGTTTCGAGTAGCGGGGGCTCCTACGAGCAGTACTTC
.,TRBJ1-6,TRBD1,TRBV9,CASSAGQFGSPLHF,TGTGCCAGCAGCGCGGGACAGTTTGGGTCACCCCTCCACTTT
.,TRBJ2-7,TRBD2,TRBV9,CASSVGDALAATYEQYF,TGTGCCAGCAGCGTAGGCGACGCCCTAGCGGCCACCTACGAGCAGTACTTC
.,TRBJ1-2,.,TRBV9,CASSEPSAGALNYGYTF,TGTGCCAGCAGCGAACCTTCAGCGGGGGCACTTAACTATGGCTACACCTTC
few,TRBJ2-1,.,TRBV10-3,CAISESEGVKNEQFF,TGTGCCATCAGTGAGTCTGAGGGGGTAAAAAATGAGCAGTTCTTC
.,TRBJ1-2,.,TRBV2,CASSVERRTAPYGYTF,TGTGCCAGCAGTGTGGAGAGACGAACTGCCCCCTATGGCTACACCTTC
.,TRBJ2-7,.,TRBV9,CASSATTGWGPYEQYF,TGTGCCAGCAGCGCAACAACAGGGTGGGGTCCCTACGAGCAGTACTTC
.,TRBJ2-7,.,TRBV5-4,CASSRPGAAISYEQYF,TGTGCCAGCAGCCGACCCGGAGCAGCTATCTCCTACGAGCAGTACTTC
.,TRBJ2-7,TRBD1,TRBV4-1,CASSQESTGGYEQYF,TGCGCCAGCAGCCAAGAGTCGACAGGGGGCTACGAGCAGTACTTC
.,TRBJ1-4,.,TRBV29-1,CSVGGEKLFF,TGCAGCGTTGGGGGCGAAAAACTGTTTTTT
.,TRBJ1-4,TRBD1,TRBV7-6,CASSLGQGGWEKLFF,TGTGCCAGCAGCTTAGGACAGGGCGGGTGGGAAAAACTGTTTTTT
few,TRBJ1-5,TRBD1,TRBV5-6,CASSLGRQGRQPQHF,TGTGCCAGCAGCTTGGGGCGACAGGGCCGTCAGCCCCAGCATTTT
.,TRBJ2-7,.,TRBV6-5,CASSAGEQYF,TGTGCCAGCTCTGCGGGCGAGCAGTACTTC
.,TRBJ2-7,.,TRBV5-5,CASSLTSYEQYF,TGTGCCAGCAGCTTGACTAGCTACGAGCAGTACTTC
.,TRBJ2-5,TRBD1,TRBV11-2,CASSQPTGGSGGETQYF,TGTGCCAGCAGCCAGCCGACAGGGGGCTCTGGGGGAGAGACCCAGTACTTC
.,TRBJ2-1,.,TRBV5-8,CASSRDSTVGNEQFF,TGTGCCAGCAGCCGGGACTCCACGGTGGGCAATGAGCAGTTCTTC
few,TRBJ1-1,TRBD1,TRBV7-3,CASTQAGGTEAFF,TGTGCCAGCACCCAGGCAGGGGGCACTGAAGCTTTCTTT
.,TRBJ2-7,TRBD2,TRBV3-1/TRBV3-2,CASSSTGGRNEQYF,TGTGCCAGCAGCTCGACGGGCGGGAGGAACGAGCAGTACTTC
.,TRBJ1-1,.,TRBV13,CASSPEGRVGATEAFF,TGTGCCAGCAGCCCCGAAGGCAGGGTGGGGGCCACTGAAGCTTTCTTT
.,TRBJ1-4,TRBD1,TRBV18,CASSELQGRSTNEKLFF,TGTGCCAGCTCCGAGCTACAGGGGCGATCAACTAATGAAAAACTGTTTTTT
.,TRBJ1-5,.,TRBV27,CASSYQGLGQPQHF,TGTGCCAGCAGTTACCAGGGGCTGGGTCAGCCCCAGCATTTT
.,TRBJ2-1,.,TRBV7-6,CASSLGVQGTYNEQFF,TGTGCCAGCAGCTTAGGAGTCCAGGGAACCTACAATGAGCAGTTCTTC
.,TRBJ1-1,.,TRBV5-5,CASSDTGRNTEAFF,TGTGCCAGCAGCGACACAGGTAGGAACACTGAAGCTTTCTTT
.,TRBJ1-2,TRBD1,TRBV6-2/TRBV6-3,CASSSKGALYGYTF,TGTGCCAGCAGTTCAAAGGGGGCCCTCTATGGCTACACCTTC
.,TRBJ2-5,TRBD1,TRBV4-3,CASSFAGDRAQETQYF,TGCGCCAGCAGCTTTGCAGGGGACAGGGCGCAAGAGACCCAGTACTTC
.,TRBJ1-6,TRBD1,TRBV6-2/TRBV6-3,CASSLGQGNSPLHF,TGTGCCAGCAGTCTGGGACAGGGTAATTCACCCCTCCACTTT
.,TRBJ1-4,.,TRBV19,CASSRGSLGTNEKLFF,TGTGCCAGTAGCCGGGGAAGTTTGGGAACTAATGAAAAACTGTTTTTT
.,TRBJ2-3,.,TRBV4-2,CASSQDLGLDTDTQYF,TGTGCCAGCAGCCAAGACCTAGGACTCGACACAGATACGCAGTATTTT
.,TRBJ1-1,.,TRBV6-5,CASSYSIQANTEAFF,TGTGCCAGCAGTTACTCCATACAGGCGAACACTGAAGCTTTCTTT
.,TRBJ2-3,TRBD1,TRBV3-1/TRBV3-2,CASKLRTGGSTDTQYF,TGTGCCAGCAAGCTTAGGACAGGGGGTTCCACAGATACGCAGTATTTT
few,TRBJ2-2,TRBD2,TRBV19,CASTPLAGPPGELFF,TGTGCCAGTACCCCTCTAGCGGGGCCCCCCGGGGAGCTGTTTTTT
.,TRBJ1-4,TRBD1,TRBV5-4,CASSVQQQGANEKLFF,TGTGCCAGCAGCGTACAACAACAGGGGGCTAATGAAAAACTGTTTTTT
.,TRBJ2-7,TRBD1,TRBV11-3,CASSLTGLDEQYF,TGTGCCAGCAGCTTGACAGGGCTGGACGAGCAGTACTTC
once,TRBJ2-3,TRBD2,TRBV7-3,CATMGLAEPDTQYF,TGTGCCACTATGGGACTAGCGGAACCAGATACGCAGTATTTT
.,TRBJ1-1,.,TRBV25-1,CASSGSFHSRPEAFF,TGTGCCAGCAGTGGGAGCTTCCATTCCCGCCCTGAAGCTTTCTTT
.,TRBJ2-7,TRBD1,TRBV2,CASSPTGGYEQYF,TGTGCCAGCAGTCCGACAGGGGGCTACGAGCAGTACTTC
once,TRBJ1-5,TRBD1,TRBV7-8,CASSLAPGQGSFYSNQPQHF,TGTGCCAGCAGCTTAGCACCGGGACAGGGGTCCTTTTATAGCAATCAGCCCCAGCATTTT
.,TRBJ1-1,.,TRBV3-1/TRBV3-2,CASSQEGTIEAFF,TGTGCCAGCAGCCAAGAAGGGACAATCGAAGCTTTCTTT
.,TRBJ2-5,TRBD1,TRBV3-1/TRBV3-2,CASSQDSDRGETQYF,TGTGCCAGCAGCCAAGATAGCGACAGGGGAGAGACCCAGTACTTC
once,TRBJ2-1,.,TRBV28,CAGRGPGNEQFF,TGTGCCGGGCGGGGACCGGGCAATGAGCAGTTCTTC
.,TRBJ1-2,.,TRBV14,CASSPRGNGLYGYTF,TGTGCCAGCAGCCCGCGAGGAAACGGCCTCTATGGCTACACCTTC
.,TRBJ2-5,.,TRBV10-3,CAISEVQSTGTYQETQYF,TGTGCCATCAGTGAGGTCCAGAGTACAGGCACCTACCAAGAGACCCAGTACTTC
.,TRBJ2-6,TRBD1,TRBV2,CASSRTGAGANVLTF,TGTGCCAGCAGCCGGACAGGGGCGGGGGCCAACGTCCTGACTTTC
.,TRBJ1-1,.,TRBV5-1,CASSPGRGGGKAFF,TGCGCCAGCAGCCCCGGGAGGGGAGGAGGAAAAGCTTTCTTT
once,TRBJ2-2,.,TRBV4-1,CASTPGTGELFF,TGCGCCAGCACTCCGGGCACCGGGGAGCTGTTTTTT
.,TRBJ2-7,.,TRBV29-1,CSVEVGPYEQYF,TGCAGCGTTGAGGTGGGCCCCTACGAGCAGTACTTC
once,TRBJ1-2,.,TRBV27,CASSLRGQTNYGYTF,TGTGCCAGCAGTTTAAGAGGACAAACTAACTATGGCTACACCTTC
.,TRBJ2-7,.,TRBV3-1/TRBV3-2,CASSLSRTRSSYEQYF,TGTGCCAGCAGCCTGAGCAGGACAAGGAGCTCCTACGAGCAGTACTTC
.,TRBJ1-4,.,TRBV6-5,CASSYGQGNNEKLFF,TGTGCCAGCAGTTACGGTCAGGGAAATAATGAAAAACTGTTTTTT
.,TRBJ2-3,.,TRBV7-8,CASSRQGGSTDTQYF,TGTGCCAGCAGCCGCCAGGGGGGCAGTACAGATACGCAGTATTTT